This T cell receptor beta chain was observed in a study of early T cells in non-severe SARS-CoV-2 infection. Findings and caveats of the study: VDJdb-based matching was biased toward anti-spike CD8 responses and missed private and CD4 specificities.

V was trimmed by 4 bases and J by 9 bases, leaving 16 bases between them. Germline V gene data show CDR1 as DFQATT and CDR2 as SNEGSKA (reference sequence). This CDR3 spans 13 amino acids. This clonotype was counted many times. Its specificity is unknown. Tagging with unique molecular identifiers was applied to individual cDNA molecules. From the 5' RACE reads, TCRdb called clonotypes with MiXCR, one entry per CDR3 protein. There are about 85,000 distinct CDR3 sequences in the sample; approximately 15% occur only once, and more than 6.5% lies in the top ten. The source of this sequence is an adult who was a healthcare worker with PCR-confirmed SARS-CoV-2 infection or an uninfected control (not recorded which). The specimen was whole blood. The rearrangement links TRBV20-1 to TRBJ1-5, with D possibly TRBD1 on 5 matching bases. This CDR3 reads CSAMGQGKGPQHF. In DNA, the CDR3 is TGCAGTGCTATGGGCCAGGGTAAAGGGCCCCAGCATTTT.